A single sample is the source of the 26 T cell receptor beta chains below, sequenced in a study of CD8+CD57+ T cells in acquired aplastic anemia. Investigators profiled TCR beta VDJ and CDR3 from genomic DNA template. Via MiXCR, TCRdb re-called the reads, giving one row per CDR3 protein. The table lists some 150,000 distinct CDR3 sequences, 60% to 80% of them singletons. The authors sequenced patients whose flow cytometry had shown CD8+CD57+ cell expansion. Input material: sorted CD4+, CD8+, or CD8+CD57+ T cells (not recorded which) from PBMCs. The receptors were sampled from a human donor with aplastic anemia.

This clonotype has a handful of counts. This chain links TRBV5-1 with TRBJ2-7; D uncertain. The ends were cut back, 4 bases at V and 2 bases at J, with 13 bases in the middle. Per the germline V gene, CDR1 is SGHRS and CDR2 is YFSETQ. The length of the CDR3 is 14 residues. The CDR3 bases are TGCGCCAGCAGCCCCCCACGCCACACCTACGAGCAGTACTTC. Translating it yields CASSPPRHTYEQYF.

This clonotype was counted only a few times. The rearrangement links TRBV7-9 to TRBJ2-1; 8 nucleotides line up with TRBD2. V gave up 1 base and J gave up 3 bases; unmatched junction bases: 2. The CDR3 extends over 15 amino acids. The germline gives CDR1 SEHNR, CDR2 FQNEAQ (reference sequence). CDR3 bases: TGTGCCAGCAGCTTAGGTCTAGCGGGCTACAATGAGCAGTTCTTC. Translated, it gives CASSLGLAGYNEQFF.

This clonotype appeared a single time. The rearrangement links TRBV10-1 to TRBJ2-7, with D perhaps matching TRBD1 or TRBD2 (5 bases each). From germline, CDR1 is WNHNN and CDR2 SYGVQD (reference sequence). The CDR3 has 15 residues. V was clipped by 3 bases and J by 6 bases, with 18 bases between them. For the CDR3, the DNA is TGCGCCAGCAGTGATATGGGGGTAGAAACCGGCGAGCAGTACGTC. Protein product: CASSDMGVETGEQYV.

The genes are TRBV15 and TRBJ1-2; a weak D match, TRBD1 (6 bases). The CDR3 totals 15 residues. Germline V gene data show CDR1 as LNHNV and CDR2 as YYDKDF (reference sequence). V was cut by 1 base and J by 6 bases, with 15 bases left in between. The DNA of the CDR3 is TGTGCCACCAGCAGAGTTTCAACAGGGAACGATGGCTACACCTTC. Residues: CATSRVSTGNDGYTF.

Only a few counts were recorded for this clonotype. The V and J genes are TRBV10-1 and TRBJ1-1; 7 bases match TRBD1. This CDR3 is 15 amino acids long. From germline, CDR1 is WNHNN and CDR2 SYGVQD (reference sequence). The V gene end was trimmed by 3 bases and the J gene end by 2 bases; junction bases not matched to a gene: 6. The CDR3 coding sequence is TGCGCCAGCAGTGACCTGGGACAGCTAAACACTGAAGCTTTCTTT. This gives the protein CASSDLGQLNTEAFF.

The chain combines TRBV2 with TRBJ1-2, with TRBD1 matching over 7 bases. This CDR3 is built from 15 residues. Unmatched junction bases numbered 12, after V lost 9 bases and J lost 2 bases. CDR1 and CDR2 (germline): SNHLY, FYNNEI. The DNA of the CDR3 is TGTGCCAGGGGACAGCTAGTGACGGTGAACTATGGCTACACCTTC. Translation: CARGQLVTVNYGYTF.

The chain is built from TRBV7-2 and TRBJ2-7; no clear D. The length of the CDR3 is 16 residues. Deletions cut 3 bases from V and 2 bases from J, with 17 bases between. Germline loops: CDR1 SGHTA, CDR2 FQGNSA. The DNA of the CDR3 is TGTGCCAGCAGCTTCTGGGCTGTGGGCAGGCCCTACGAGCAGTACTTC. Protein sequence: CASSFWAVGRPYEQYF.

The rearrangement links TRBV24-1 to TRBJ2-7, with 9 positions matching TRBD1. Germline CDR1 KGHDR, CDR2 SFDVKD. The CDR3 is 13 amino acids. J lost 4 bases, V lost 5 bases, and 2 bases had no gene match. The chain's CDR3 is CATSGDREYEQYF. As DNA, the CDR3 is TGTGCCACCAGTGGGGACAGGGAATACGAGCAGTACTTC.

This chain uses TRBV7-2 with TRBJ1-6; no definite D call. The CDR3 runs to 17 residues. The V gene lost 3 bases and the J gene lost 10 bases, with 22 bases spanning the gap. CDR1 and CDR2 from the germline V gene are SGHTA and FQGNSA. This CDR3 is CASSFNPGGLRSSPLHF. The CDR3 nucleotides are TGTGCCAGCAGCTTTAATCCAGGAGGCCTCCGCTCCTCACCCCTCCACTTT.

This clonotype was recorded once. This chain joins TRBV5-1 and TRBJ1-3; TRBD1 might be the D (6 bases). The germline gives CDR1 SGHRS, CDR2 YFSETQ. V lost 2 bases, J lost 0 bases, and 9 bases lay in between. The CDR3 is made up of 15 amino acids. CDR3 sequence (DNA): TGCGCCAGCAGCTTACAGGGTGCCTCTGGAAACACCATATATTTT. Encoded protein: CASSLQGASGNTIYF.

This clonotype was observed once. The genes are TRBV5-1 and TRBJ2-7, with no clear D. Per germline, CDR1 SGHRS and CDR2 YFSETQ. V lost 0 bases to trimming and J lost 7 bases, with 11 bases between them. This CDR3 is 13 amino acids long. The CDR3 spells CASSLAWPLEQYF. The DNA of the CDR3 is TGCGCCAGCAGCTTGGCGTGGCCCCTGGAGCAGTACTTC. The full variable domain, in which reference TRBV5-1 and TRBJ2-7 provide the parts outside the CDR3, is KAGVTQTPRYLIKTRGQQVTLSCSPISGHRSVSWYQQTPGQGLQFLFEYFSETQRNKGNFPGRFSGRQFSNSRSEMNVSTLELGDSALYLCASSLAWPLEQYFGPGTRLTVT.

The V and J genes are TRBV7-2 and TRBJ1-2, with D unresolved. V was clipped by 1 base and J by 1 base, with 7 bases between them. From germline, CDR1 is SGHTA and CDR2 FQGNSA. CDR3 length: 14 residues. The CDR3 loop is CASSLGQFNYGYTF. CDR3 bases: TGTGCCAGCAGCTTAGGGCAGTTTAACTATGGCTACACCTTC.

The rearrangement joins TRBV19 to TRBJ2-2; 7 bases are a match to TRBD2. V lost 7 bases to trimming and J lost 6 bases; unmatched junction nucleotides: 11. The CDR3 covers 15 residues. Per germline, CDR1 LNHDA and CDR2 SQIVND (reference sequence). Here the CDR3 reads CASKTGGTTAGELFF. As DNA, the CDR3 is TGTGCCAGTAAAACCGGGGGGACGACGGCCGGGGAGCTGTTTTTT.

The chain links TRBV7-9 to TRBJ1-1, with no clear D. CDR3 size: 13 residues. Germline V gene data show CDR1 as SEHNR and CDR2 as FQNEAQ (reference sequence). Trimming took off 4 bases at V and 1 base at J, with 7 bases between the two ends. The CDR3 spells CASSWSENTEAFF. CDR3 sequence (DNA): TGTGCCAGCAGCTGGTCTGAGAACACTGAAGCTTTCTTT.

This clonotype was counted a few times. The chain joins TRBV5-1 to TRBJ1-1; 7 bases align to TRBD1. V was pared by 0 bases and J by 7 bases, with 9 bases of the junction left unmatched. Germline assignment: CDR1 SGHRS and CDR2 YFSETQ. The CDR3 consists of 15 residues. CDR3 region: CASSLVQQGRGEAFF. The DNA of the CDR3 is TGCGCCAGCAGCTTGGTCCAACAGGGGCGGGGTGAAGCTTTCTTT. Variable domain in full (rest from reference TRBV5-1 and TRBJ1-1): KAGVTQTPRYLIKTRGQQVTLSCSPISGHRSVSWYQQTPGQGLQFLFEYFSETQRNKGNFPGRFSGRQFSNSRSEMNVSTLELGDSALYLCASSLVQQGRGEAFFGQGTRLTVV.

The chain joins TRBV12-3 or TRBV12-4 to TRBJ1-2; 7 nucleotides agree with TRBD1. V was pared by 6 bases and J by 3 bases, with 7 bases of the junction left unmatched. This CDR3 region has 14 residues. CDR3 DNA: TGTGCCAGCAGCCCCCGACAGGGCGACTATGGCTACACCTTC. Translating gives CASSPRQGDYGYTF.

A few counts support this clonotype. The chain has TRBV20-1 and TRBJ2-7, with 12 bases that match TRBD2. V was clipped by 6 bases and J by 2 bases; unmatched bases: 8. The CDR3 totals 15 residues. The germline gives CDR1 DFQATT, CDR2 SNEGSKA (reference sequence). The DNA for the CDR3 is TGCAGTGCCTCCGGGACTAGCGGGCCGACCTACGAGCAGTACTTC. It encodes CSASGTSGPTYEQYF.

The genes are TRBV6-1 and TRBJ2-6; no reliable D call. Trimming removed 10 bases from V and 2 bases from J, with 9 bases in between. Per the germline V gene, CDR1 is MNHNS and CDR2 is SASEGT. This CDR3 has 13 residues. The chain's CDR3 is CATAPPGANVLTF. CDR3 coding DNA: TGTGCCACCGCCCCCCCTGGGGCCAACGTCCTGACTTTC.

The chain recombines TRBV6-5 with TRBJ2-1; D is ambiguous. CDR1 MNHEY and CDR2 SVGAGI come from the germline V gene. The length of the CDR3 is 13 residues. Trimming took 5 bases from V and 6 from J, leaving 11 bases between them. The CDR3 bases are TGTGCCAGCAGTGAAGTAGGCGTCAATGAGCAGTTCTTC. Its translation is CASSEVGVNEQFF.

The chain combines TRBV5-4 with TRBJ2-7; D not certain. This CDR3 is built from 13 residues. CDR1 is SGHNT and CDR2 is YYREEE in the germline V gene (reference sequence). The ends were cut back, 1 base at V and 3 bases at J, with 8 bases in the middle. CDR3 loop: CASSLRRDYEQYF. The DNA for the CDR3 is TGTGCCAGCAGCTTGAGGCGTGACTACGAGCAGTACTTC.

This clonotype was seen only once. V usage is TRBV7-3 and J usage is TRBJ1-1; D gene ambiguous. CDR3 length equals 13 residues. V was trimmed by 7 bases and J by 4 bases, leaving 13 bases between them. CDR1 SGHTA and CDR2 FQGTGA come from the germline V gene. CDR3 sequence (DNA): TGTGCCAGCACCCCCTCGGAGGGCACTGAAGCTTTCTTT. Its protein is CASTPSEGTEAFF.

The chain recombines TRBV6-1 with TRBJ2-1, with 9 bases fitting TRBD2. Germline values: CDR1 MNHNS, CDR2 SASEGT. This CDR3 region has 16 residues. The J segment lost 3 bases and the V segment lost 2 bases, leaving 5 bases of the junction unmatched. The CDR3 DNA sequence: TGTGCCAGCAGTGAACTCAGCGGGAGGAACTACAATGAGCAGTTCTTC. It is translated as CASSELSGRNYNEQFF.

CDR3 protein: CASTSDSCQETQYF. CDR3 bases: TGTGCCAGCACCTCGGACAGCTGCCAAGAGACCCAGTACTTC. The chain recombines TRBV27 with TRBJ2-5; TRBD1 is a possible D gene (6 bases). CDR1 and CDR2 from the germline V gene are MNHEY and SMNVEV (reference sequence). V lost 7 bases and J lost 1, with 13 bases in between. The CDR3 loop spans 14 amino acids.

The chain uses TRBV2 and TRBJ1-5, with D unresolved. This CDR3 region has 14 residues. Germline V CDR1 and CDR2: SNHLY, FYNNEI. V gave up 5 bases and J gave up 0 bases, with 8 bases separating them. The CDR3 protein is CASSLTLSNQPQHF. The CDR3, as DNA: TGTGCCAGCAGTTTAACCCTTAGCAATCAGCCCCAGCATTTT.

The J gene is TRBJ2-3, the V gene TRBV2; D is unclear. Trimming removed 4 bases from V and 1 base from J, with 9 bases in between. The germline V gene has CDR1 SNHLY and CDR2 FYNNEI. The CDR3 spans 14 residues. The DNA for the CDR3 is TGTGCCAGCAGTGCCGGCCTCGGCACAGATACGCAGTATTTT. Protein: CASSAGLGTDTQYF.

The chain recombines TRBV6-1 with TRBJ2-7; TRBD2 is a possible D gene (6 bases). V lost 7 bases to trimming and J lost 2 bases, with 21 bases between them. The germline V gene encodes CDR1 MNHNS and CDR2 SASEGT. CDR3 length equals 16 residues. The CDR3 coding sequence is TGTGCCAGCACCTACCCGTCGGGGGATTACACCTACGAGCAGTACTTC. Protein: CASTYPSGDYTYEQYF.